Below, 26 T cell receptor beta chains from the same sample are listed, as sequenced in a study of T cells in localized non-small cell lung cancer. The assay was immunoSEQ multiplex PCR, and TCRdb's table has in-frame clones only and misses some. Of more than 900 clones in the sample, 23% are singletons; the top ten hold 7.5% to 10%. Sequenced material: lung tumor tissue, taken before any cancer treatment. The receptors here all came from a male donor older than 55 with stage II lung adenocarcinoma.

This chain joins TRBV9 and TRBJ1-5, with 7 positions matching TRBD1. Germline trimming cut 3 bases from V and 2 bases from J; bases unmatched to any gene: 2. Germline CDR1 SGDLS, CDR2 YYNGEE. This CDR3 comprises 14 residues. In DNA form, the CDR3 reads TGTGCCAGCAGCGGAGGACAGGGCAATCAGCCCCAGCATTTT. It is translated as CASSGGQGNQPQHF.

This clone was picked up a small number of times. CDR3 nucleotides: TGTGCCAGCAGCGTAGGGGCACTAGACCCGCCGTTGGATACGCAGTATTTT. This translates into CASSVGALDPPLDTQYF. This rearrangement joins TRBV9 to TRBJ2-3, with a weak D call TRBD2 (5 bases). Trimming pared 0 bases from V and 6 bases from J, leaving 20 bases between. Germline CDR1 is SGDLS and CDR2 is YYNGEE. The CDR3 spans 17 residues.

This clone is categorized as large (0.1 to 1%). The J gene is TRBJ1-3, the V gene TRBV9; 7 nucleotides agree with TRBD1. V dropped 4 bases and J dropped 2; count of bases not matched to a gene: 6. Germline lookup yields CDR1 SGDLS and CDR2 YYNGEE. The CDR3 has 15 amino acids. This CDR3 is CASSPTGDAGNTIYF. The CDR3 DNA reads TGTGCCAGCAGCCCTACAGGGGACGCTGGAAACACCATATATTTT. The entire variable domain, with the rest obtained from reference TRBV9 and TRBJ1-3, is as follows: DSGVTQTPKHLITATGQRVTLRCSPRSGDLSVYWYQQSLDQGLQFLIQYYNGEERAKGNILERFSAQQFPDLHSELNLSSLELGDSALYFCASSPTGDAGNTIYFGEGSWLTVV.

This clone occurred a few times. The chain uses TRBV30 and TRBJ1-2; a possible D gene is TRBD1 (6 bases). Germline assignment: CDR1 GTSNPN and CDR2 SVGIG (reference sequence). CDR3 size: 15 residues. Trimming took off 1 base at V and 7 bases at J, with 19 bases between the two ends. CDR3 protein: CAWSGSAGVASGYTF. The CDR3 DNA is TGTGCCTGGAGTGGTTCTGCAGGGGTAGCGTCTGGCTACACCTTC.

Only a few counts were recorded for this clone. The V and J genes are TRBV9 and TRBJ2-7; D is unclear. V was pared by 0 bases and J by 2 bases, with 9 bases between. Germline-derived CDR1 and CDR2 are SGDLS and YYNGEE. The CDR3 totals 14 residues. CDR3 sequence reads: CASSVGIRAYEQYF. The DNA of the CDR3 is TGTGCCAGCAGCGTAGGCATCCGCGCCTACGAGCAGTACTTC.

There are a few counts of this clone. The chain carries TRBV9 and TRBJ1-5, with 7 bases identical to TRBD1. The CDR3 has 15 amino acids. Germline V lookup: CDR1 SGDLS, CDR2 YYNGEE. V lost 4 bases to trimming and J lost 3 bases; unmatched junction nucleotides: 7. The CDR3 region is CASSPTGDNNQPQHF. The CDR3 DNA is TGTGCCAGCAGCCCTACAGGGGACAACAATCAGCCCCAGCATTTT.

This clone occurred a few times. J is TRBJ2-7 and V is TRBV6-8, with 9 bases fitting TRBD1. CDR1 is MNHGY and CDR2 is SAAAGT in the germline V gene. J was trimmed by 4 bases and V by 4 bases; bases with no gene match: 5. CDR3 length equals 14 residues. The CDR3: CASSLQGAQYEQYF. The CDR3 nucleotides are TGTGCCAGCAGTTTACAGGGGGCGCAATACGAGCAGTACTTC.

This clone was found a few times. The chain combines TRBV6-8 with TRBJ2-1; TRBD2 matches at 7 bases. Trimming removed 2 bases from V and 6 bases from J; junction bases left unmatched: 10. The germline V gene encodes CDR1 MNHGY and CDR2 SAAAGT. This CDR3 has 16 residues. DNA for the CDR3: TGTGCCAGCAGTTACCCCACAGGCCCGGGGGGCAATGAGCAGTTCTTC. Translation: CASSYPTGPGGNEQFF.

The V gene is TRBV10-1, the J gene TRBJ1-3; perhaps TRBD1 as D (6 bases). Trimming removed 0 bases at V and 2 bases at J, with 8 bases between. Germline V gene lookup returns CDR1 WNHNN and CDR2 SYGVQD (reference sequence). CDR3 size: 15 residues. The CDR3 reads CASSESGGPGNTIYF. In nucleotides, the CDR3 is TGCGCCAGCAGTGAGTCTGGGGGGCCTGGAAACACCATATATTTT.

This clone rates as medium-sized. The chain couples TRBV11-3 to TRBJ2-5; a possible D gene is TRBD1 (6 bases). Germline V gives CDR1 SGHNT, CDR2 YENEEA. This CDR3 has 16 residues. V lost 4 bases to trimming and J lost 2 bases, with 17 bases between them. The CDR3: CASSSPRGSGQETQYF. The CDR3 DNA follows: TGTGCCAGCAGCTCTCCCAGGGGCTCCGGACAAGAGACCCAGTACTTC.

The chain couples TRBV4-1 to TRBJ2-2, with 9 bases aligning to TRBD1. This CDR3 spans 15 amino acids. V lost 3 bases to trimming and J lost 5 bases; unmatched junction nucleotides: 4. Germline V gene lookup returns CDR1 MGHRA and CDR2 YSYEKL. The CDR3 DNA reads as TGCGCCAGCAGCCACAACAGGGGGCGAACCGGGGAGCTGTTTTTT. Its translation is CASSHNRGRTGELFF.

This clone was seen only a few times. The V and J genes are TRBV11-3 and TRBJ2-1, with D perhaps matching TRBD2 (5 bases). There are 15 residues in the CDR3. The germline V gene encodes CDR1 SGHNT and CDR2 YENEEA. Trimming left V 5 bases short and J 0 bases short, with 11 bases between. CDR3 nucleotide sequence: TGTGCCAGCAGCGAGGACTCCAACTCCTACAATGAGCAGTTCTTC. It codes for CASSEDSNSYNEQFF.

This clone was found a few times. The chain recombines TRBV15 with TRBJ2-3, with TRBD2 matching over 7 bases. The CDR3 length is 15 residues. After removal of 3 bases from V and 1 base from J, the junction contained 4 bases not matched to a gene. Per germline, CDR1 LNHNV and CDR2 YYDKDF (reference sequence). For the CDR3, the DNA is TGTGCCACCAGCAGGAGTCGGGGGGGCACAGATACGCAGTATTTT. This codes for CATSRSRGGTDTQYF.

This clone qualifies as medium-sized. The rearrangement links TRBV7-2 to TRBJ2-3; D uncertain. Between the trimmed V and J ends, which lost 4 bases and 3 bases, there was a span of 8 bases. The germline V gene has CDR1 SGHTA and CDR2 FQGNSA. CDR3 length: 13 amino acids. The CDR3 DNA reads TGTGCCAGCAGCTCTCTATTGACAGATACGCAGTATTTT. Translating gives CASSSLLTDTQYF.

The chain combines TRBV28 with TRBJ2-6; 9 bases line up with TRBD1. Losses at the gene ends were 6 bases for V and 4 bases for J; bases not matched to a gene: 10. CDR1 is MDHEN and CDR2 is SYDVKM in the germline V gene. CDR3 length: 17 residues. The DNA of the CDR3 is TGTGCCAGCAGGGGAGAACAGGGGGCGACCGGGGCCAACGTCCTGACTTTC. Translating it yields CASRGEQGATGANVLTF.

By its share, this clone is large (0.1 to 1%). One junction end disagrees with the germline gene, perhaps due to a read error. The chain recombines TRBV11-3 with TRBJ2-1; 10 bases are a match to TRBD2. This CDR3 comprises 16 residues. Germline CDR1 reads SGHNT; CDR2 reads YENEEA. The CDR3 spells CASSLDIAGGHNEQFF. CDR3 in DNA: TGTGCCAGCAGCCTAGATATAGCGGGAGGCCACAATGAGCAGTTCTTC.

This clone was counted only a few times. This chain uses TRBV5-3 with TRBJ2-7, with 7 bases that match TRBD1. TRBV5-3 is recorded as an ORF, its role being uncertain. This CDR3 contains 14 residues. V gave up 1 base and J gave up 4 bases; unmatched junction bases: 5. The CDR3: CARSLPTGIYEQYF. The DNA for the CDR3 is TGTGCCAGAAGCTTGCCGACAGGGATTTACGAGCAGTACTTC.

The gene calls are TRBV19 and TRBJ2-5; D is unclear. Between the trimmed V and J ends, which lost 5 bases and 6 bases, there was a span of 7 bases. The germline gives CDR1 LNHDA, CDR2 SQIVND (reference sequence). The length of the CDR3 is 11 residues. CDR3 amino acids: CASSVGKTQYF. As DNA, the CDR3 is TGTGCCAGTAGTGTTGGAAAGACCCAGTACTTC.

This clone was found a few times. The chain combines TRBV11-3 with TRBJ2-5; 14 bases are a match to TRBD2. Trimming cost V 5 bases and J 1 base; bases outside gene matches: 3. From germline, CDR1 is SGHNT and CDR2 YENEEA. The CDR3 has 16 residues. The CDR3 region has the DNA TGTGCCAGCAGCGCGACTAGCGGGGGGGCCCAAGAGACCCAGTACTTC. It encodes CASSATSGGAQETQYF.

The chain combines TRBV18 with TRBJ2-1; D is unresolved. Germline V gene lookup returns CDR1 KGHSH and CDR2 LQKENI. Trimming took off 2 bases at V and 9 bases at J, with 11 bases between the two ends. This CDR3 region has 13 residues. In nucleotides, the CDR3 is TGTGCCAGCTCACCAAGCATGCCGGGTGAGCAGTTCTTC. This codes for CASSPSMPGEQFF.

The rearrangement joins TRBV30 to TRBJ1-1; 11 nucleotides align to TRBD1. The junction had 8 bases not matched to a gene; V was cut back by 4 bases and J by 4 bases. In germline, CDR1 is GTSNPN, CDR2 SVGIG (reference sequence). The CDR3 spans 15 residues. This CDR3 reads CAWTLPGTGGTEAFF. Here the CDR3 DNA reads TGTGCCTGGACGCTTCCCGGGACAGGGGGCACTGAAGCTTTCTTT.

In this sample, this clone is large. The chain recombines TRBV6-8 with TRBJ2-2; tentative D call: TRBD2 (5 bases). The V end lost 5 bases, the J end lost 1 base, and 11 bases lay between the germline ends. This CDR3 comprises 15 residues. Germline loops: CDR1 MNHGY, CDR2 SAAAGT. In DNA form, the CDR3 reads TGTGCCAGCAGTAGAGGAGGACGGAACACCGGGGAGCTGTTTTTT. It translates to CASSRGGRNTGELFF.

This chain links TRBV29-1 with TRBJ2-2, with 8 bases identical to TRBD1. The germline V gene encodes CDR1 SQVTM and CDR2 ANQGSEA. The ends lost 4 bases at V and 8 bases at J; junction bases unmatched: 9. The CDR3 is made up of 14 amino acids. In DNA, the CDR3 is TGCAGCGTTGTCCCGGGACAGGTCTCTGGGGAGCTGTTTTTT. Its translation: CSVVPGQVSGELFF.

The chain employs TRBV5-1 and TRBJ1-6; 8 bases map to TRBD1. Germline V gives CDR1 SGHRS, CDR2 YFSETQ. J lost 10 bases, V lost 4 bases, and 10 bases had no gene match. The CDR3 consists of 15 residues. In DNA, the CDR3 is TGCGCCAGCAGCCTCCCGGACAGGGTATCCTCACCCCTCCACTTT. It translates to CASSLPDRVSSPLHF.

The rearrangement joins TRBV6-8 to TRBJ2-7, with D perhaps TRBD1 or TRBD2 (5 bases each). Deletions cut 6 bases from V and 0 bases from J, with 12 bases between. Germline CDR1 MNHGY, CDR2 SAAAGT. This CDR3 is built from 14 residues. The CDR3: CASSEPGSSYEQYF. The CDR3, as DNA: TGTGCCAGCAGCGAGCCAGGGAGCTCCTACGAGCAGTACTTC.

The gene calls are TRBV29-1 and TRBJ1-2, with 9 bases identical to TRBD1. Trimming cost V 7 bases and J 5 bases; bases outside gene matches: 8. The CDR3 spans 13 residues. Germline V gene lookup returns CDR1 SQVTM and CDR2 ANQGSEA. CDR3: CSGGDRAYYGYTF. CDR3 DNA sequence: TGCAGCGGAGGGGACAGGGCTTATTATGGCTACACCTTC.